This T cell receptor beta chain comes out of a study of cytomegalovirus exposure and HLA in healthy donors. With 60 Vbeta and 13 Jbeta primers, the PCR was carried out. Sequenced by immunoSEQ multiplex PCR; TCRdb stores in-frame clones only, minus some. The sample table includes 110,000 to 150,000 clones. The V and J ends lost 3 bases and 5 bases respectively, with 12 bases between them. The CDR3 consists of 14 residues. The germline V gene has CDR1 SGHAT and CDR2 FQNNGV. This sequence originates from a male donor in good health and CMV-seronegative. J is TRBJ2-3 and V is TRBV11-2; D not resolved. Sequences were obtained from PBMCs. The CDR3 reads CASSFSGSGDTQYF. CDR3 coding DNA: TGTGCCAGCAGCTTCTCTGGGTCGGGAGATACGCAGTATTTT. Full variable domain (rest looked up from reference TRBV11-2 and TRBJ2-3): EAGVAQSPRYKIIEKRQSVAFWCNPISGHATLYWYQQILGQGPKLLIQFQNNGVVDDSQLPKDRFSAERLKGVDSTLKIQPAKLEDSAVYLCASSFSGSGDTQYFGPGTRLTVL.